The T cell receptor (beta chain) described here comes from a study of blood T cell repertoires in COVID-19. Study in general: Researchers got acute and convalescent COVID-19 samples from the United States, Italy and Spain. T cells, B-cell-depleted T cells, or PBMCs supplied cDNA or gDNA.

Profiling relied on immunoSEQ multiplex PCR, and the TCRdb table lists in-frame clones only, not all of them. The sample yields over 90,000 clones, about 74% seen once. Germline loops: CDR1 LGHDT, CDR2 YNNKEL (reference sequence). CDR3 size: 14 residues. V lost 1 base and J 3 bases, leaving 10 bases between the germline ends. Seattle patients were enrolled while actively infected and followed longitudinally. Sequencing was performed on peripheral blood. The genes are TRBV3-1 (or the pseudogene TRBV3-2) and TRBJ2-7; maybe TRBD2 (6 bases). This receptor was obtained from a man in his 70s with COVID-19, enrolled during active disease. CDR3 in amino acids: CASSQAGEGYEQYF. The CDR3 DNA is TGTGCCAGCAGCCAAGCGGGAGAGGGCTACGAGCAGTACTTC.